What follows describes a single T cell receptor beta chain. Its cognate antigen is unknown. The source of the sample is a study of early T cells in non-severe SARS-CoV-2 infection. Study-level information: The authors sequenced bulk RNA from unsorted whole blood, leaving chains unpaired. Regarding the study as a whole: Anti-spike CD8 responses were favored in VDJdb matching, and private and CD4 specificities were missed.

Individual cDNA molecules were tagged with unique molecular identifiers, the study reported. TCRdb re-called the 5' RACE reads through MiXCR, storing one row per CDR3 protein. The repertoire has about 94,000 distinct CDR3 sequences, over 10% of them found once; the top ten carry about 2%. This CDR3 is built from 13 residues. Trimming took off 8 bases at V and 6 bases at J, with 14 bases between the two ends. In germline, CDR1 is MDHEN, CDR2 SYDVKM. The specimen was whole blood. The chain has TRBV28 and TRBJ2-1; a weak D match, TRBD1 (6 bases). The clonotype comes from an adult who was a healthcare worker with PCR-confirmed SARS-CoV-2 infection or an uninfected control (not recorded which). In DNA, the CDR3 is TGTGCCAGCGAAGGGGGAAATTTCAATGAGCAGTTCTTC. Protein product: CASEGGNFNEQFF. Together with reference TRBV28 and TRBJ2-1, the CDR3 gives the full variable domain: DVKVTQSSRYLVKRTGEKVFLECVQDMDHENMFWYRQDPGLGLRLIYFSYDVKMKEKGDIPEGYSVSREKKERFSLILESASTNQTSMYLCASEGGNFNEQFFGPGTRLTVL.